A single sample gave rise to the 15 T cell receptor beta chains below, sequenced in a study of CD8 T cells in Susac syndrome. Reverse transcription of roughly 0.5 to 1 ug RNA was carried out with random hexamers. TCRdb used MiXCR to reprocess the immunoSEQ multiplex PCR reads, holding one entry per CDR3 protein. The sample shows a few hundred thousand distinct CDR3 sequences, more than 80% of them seen only once. The sequenced sample consisted of CD8+ T cells from PBMCs. The receptors were sampled from a human donor with multiple sclerosis.

The chain links TRBV5-4 to TRBJ1-1, with 7 bases fitting TRBD1. This CDR3 has 16 amino acids. Trimming at V came to 2 bases and at J to 6 bases, leaving 13 bases not matched to a gene. Germline CDR1 SGHNT, CDR2 YYREEE (reference sequence). The CDR3 loop reads CASSFPTGRYGAEAFF. The CDR3 bases are TGTGCCAGCAGCTTCCCGACAGGGAGGTATGGGGCTGAAGCTTTCTTT.

Written as DNA, the CDR3 is TGTGCCAGCAGTGAAGCCTTAGGGGTAGCGGGAAACACGGGCTACGAGCAGTACTTC. It encodes CASSEALGVAGNTGYEQYF. The V call is TRBV2, the J call TRBJ2-7, with 8 bases matching TRBD2. CDR1 is SNHLY, CDR2 FYNNEI, per germline. The CDR3 totals 19 residues. Unmatched junction bases numbered 16, after V lost 0 bases and J lost 3 bases.

Only a few counts were recorded for this clonotype. CDR3 sequence: CASSQDSSTVSEEQYF. The CDR3 bases are TGCGCCAGCAGCCAAGATAGCTCGACAGTCTCGGAGGAGCAGTACTTC. The rearrangement links TRBV4-1 to TRBJ2-7; D might be TRBD1 (5 bases). Looked up from germline, CDR1 is MGHRA and CDR2 is YSYEKL. CDR3 length equals 16 residues. Trimming took off 0 bases at V and 7 bases at J, with 19 bases between the two ends.

V and J are TRBV19 and TRBJ2-3; TRBD1 matches 7 bases. The ends lost 4 bases at V and 3 bases at J; junction bases unmatched: 4. Per the germline V gene, CDR1 is LNHDA and CDR2 is SQIVND (reference sequence). This CDR3 has 14 residues. CDR3 DNA sequence: TGTGCCAGTAGTACGACAGGGTGGACAGATACGCAGTATTTT. It yields the protein CASSTTGWTDTQYF.

The chain is built from TRBV23-1 and TRBJ2-4; 8 bases are shared with TRBD1. TRBV23-1 is filed as an ORF, its function uncertain. V lost 1 base to trimming and J lost 0 bases; unmatched junction nucleotides: 14. The CDR3 consists of 20 residues. The CDR3 DNA sequence: TGCGCCAGCAGTCAATATCCCCGACAGGGGCGATTACTAGCCAAAAACATTCAGTACTTC. This translates into CASSQYPRQGRLLAKNIQYF.

The CDR3 nucleotides are TGTGCCAGCAGTGATTCGACCTCCATCCTCGGGGACACTGAAGCTTTCTTT. As protein: CASSDSTSILGDTEAFF. The V and J genes are TRBV6-1 and TRBJ1-1; D uncertain. This CDR3 region has 17 residues. Germline V gene lookup returns CDR1 MNHNS and CDR2 SASEGT. V lost 3 bases and J lost 3, with 20 bases in between.

The CDR3 spells CASSLSPGSNQPQHF. The DNA of the CDR3 is TGCGCCAGCAGCTTGAGTCCTGGGAGCAATCAGCCCCAGCATTTT. The V gene is TRBV5-1, the J gene TRBJ1-5, with D unresolved. The CDR3 runs to 15 residues. CDR1 and CDR2 (germline): SGHRS, YFSETQ. The V and J ends lost 1 base and 1 base respectively, with 9 bases between them.

V is TRBV21-1 and J is TRBJ2-2; TRBD1 reflects the table's D call only, with no check against the DNA. TRBV21-1 is recorded as a pseudogene. This CDR3 is 16 amino acids long. The CDR3 loop reads CASSHRDRGTVGELFF. DNA of the CDR3: TGTGCCAGCAGCCACCGGGACCGCGGTACGGTCGGGGAGCTGTTTTTT.

This rearrangement joins TRBV28 to TRBJ2-5, with 8 nucleotides matching TRBD2. This CDR3 has 15 residues. The trim removed 5 bases at V and 2 bases at J, leaving 7 bases unmatched. Germline CDR1 is MDHEN and CDR2 is SYDVKM. CDR3 nucleotide sequence: TGTGCCAGCAGTCTTTTGGGCGGGAGGCAAGAGACCCAGTACTTC. This translates into CASSLLGGRQETQYF.

V is TRBV3-1 and J is TRBJ1-2; D possibly corresponds to TRBD1 (5 bases). Germline CDR1 LGHDT, CDR2 YNNKEL (reference sequence). The CDR3 sequence is 16 residues long. V gave up 0 bases and J gave up 6 bases, with 17 bases separating them. The CDR3 region has the DNA TGTGCCAGCAGCCAAGATCCGCAGGGAGGACCGGATGGCTACACCTTC. It codes for CASSQDPQGGPDGYTF.

The chain employs TRBV4-2 and TRBJ2-7, with 15 bases aligning to TRBD2. This CDR3 is built from 15 residues. V was clipped by 5 bases and J by 5 bases; unmatched bases: 4. Germline V gives CDR1 LGHNA, CDR2 YNFKEQ. As DNA, the CDR3 is TGTGCCAGCAGCGGACTAGCGGGAGGGATCCACGAGCAGTACTTC. Translated, it gives CASSGLAGGIHEQYF.

This clonotype was picked up one time. This chain connects TRBV4-1 to TRBJ2-7; the D is unclear. This CDR3 is 14 amino acids long. Looked up from germline, CDR1 is MGHRA and CDR2 is YSYEKL. Trimming pared 1 base from V and 4 bases from J, leaving 11 bases between. The CDR3 region has the DNA TGCGCCAGCAGCCAAGTTCCGAACGTGTACGAGCAGTACTTC. Its protein is CASSQVPNVYEQYF.

The chain couples TRBV2 to TRBJ1-2; 7 nucleotides agree with TRBD1. In germline, CDR1 is SNHLY, CDR2 FYNNEI. Trimming took 1 base from V and 5 from J; bases not matched to a gene: 10. This CDR3 is built from 16 residues. CDR3 sequence (DNA): TGTGCCAGCAGTGAAGTGGCAGGGGGAGCGGGTTATGGCTACACCTTC. Translation: CASSEVAGGAGYGYTF.

There are a few counts of this clonotype. J is TRBJ1-2 and V is TRBV6-1; D is undetermined. Germline V gene lookup returns CDR1 MNHNS and CDR2 SASEGT. Deletions cut 0 bases from V and 4 bases from J, with 12 bases between. The CDR3 consists of 15 residues. CDR3: CASSEALDGTYGYTF. CDR3 nucleotide sequence: TGTGCCAGCAGTGAAGCCTTGGACGGAACCTATGGCTACACCTTC.

The V and J genes are TRBV6-1 and TRBJ2-3; D gene unclear. The CDR3 sequence is 14 residues long. The germline CDR1 and CDR2 sequences are MNHNS and SASEGT. The V gene lost 7 bases and the J gene lost 1 base, with 12 bases spanning the gap. The CDR3 reads CASNWQIGTDTQYF. In DNA form, the CDR3 reads TGTGCCAGCAATTGGCAGATAGGCACAGATACGCAGTATTTT.